Following are 18 T cell receptor beta chains from one sample sequenced in a study of blood T cell repertoires in COVID-19. Assay: immunoSEQ multiplex PCR; the TCRdb copy retains only in-frame clones and omits some. The table has 440,000 or so clones, roughly 90% seen once. Sequences were obtained from peripheral blood. The receptors stem from a woman between 40 and 55 years old with COVID-19, enrolled during active disease.

The chain couples TRBV2 to TRBJ1-1, with a weak D call TRBD1 (5 bases). The germline CDR1 and CDR2 sequences are SNHLY and FYNNEI. The CDR3 extends over 14 amino acids. The germline V and J ends were trimmed by 4 bases and 2 bases, with 11 bases remaining between them. The CDR3: CASSVSRENTEAFF. In DNA, the CDR3 is TGTGCCAGCAGTGTGAGCAGGGAAAACACTGAAGCTTTCTTT.

The chain is built from TRBV2 and TRBJ2-3; TRBD1 agrees at 9 bases. The CDR3 contains 14 residues. V lost 6 bases, J lost 2 bases, and 3 bases stayed unmatched. Germline V gene data show CDR1 as SNHLY and CDR2 as FYNNEI. The CDR3 DNA is TGTGCCAGCAGGAGGGACAGGGTCACAGATACGCAGTATTTT. Amino acids: CASRRDRVTDTQYF.

For this clone: Different DNA sequences within this sample yield the same CDR3. The chain is built from TRBV6-5 and TRBJ1-1, with 7 positions matching TRBD1. Trimming at V came to 5 bases and at J to 2 bases, leaving 2 bases not matched to a gene. Germline CDR1 reads MNHEY; CDR2 reads SVGAGI. The CDR3 extends over 13 amino acids. The CDR3 sequence: CASSRQGNTEAFF. The CDR3 DNA is TGTGCCAGCAGTAGACAGGGAAACACTGAAGCTTTCTTT.

This chain joins TRBV28 and TRBJ1-1; a weak D match, TRBD1 (5 bases). The germline V gene has CDR1 MDHEN and CDR2 SYDVKM. V was pared by 4 bases and J by 2 bases, with 14 bases between. This CDR3 has 15 residues. The CDR3 here is CASSWGETRNTEAFF. CDR3 in DNA: TGTGCCAGCAGTTGGGGGGAAACAAGAAACACTGAAGCTTTCTTT. Full variable domain (remainder filled in from reference TRBV28 and TRBJ1-1): DVKVTQSSRYLVKRTGEKVFLECVQDMDHENMFWYRQDPGLGLRLIYFSYDVKMKEKGDIPEGYSVSREKKERFSLILESASTNQTSMYLCASSWGETRNTEAFFGQGTRLTVV.

This clone occurred once. V usage is TRBV7-9 and J usage is TRBJ1-2; 7 positions agree with TRBD1. This CDR3 has 14 amino acids. The germline gives CDR1 SEHNR, CDR2 FQNEAQ (reference sequence). The V gene end was trimmed by 10 bases and the J gene end by 2 bases; junction bases not matched to a gene: 10. CDR3 in DNA: TGTGCCACCAGGACTGCGGGACAGAACTATGGCTACACCTTC. The encoded protein is CATRTAGQNYGYTF. Based on the CDR3 plus reference TRBV7-9 and TRBJ1-2, the full variable domain is DTGVSQNPRHKITKRGQNVTFRCDPISEHNRLYWYRQTLGQGPEFLTYFQNEAQLEKSRLLSDRFSAERPKGSFSTLEIQRTEQGDSAMYLCATRTAGQNYGYTFGSGTRLTVV.

The rearrangement joins TRBV2 to TRBJ1-6; D is possibly TRBD1 (6 bases). Germline-derived CDR1 and CDR2 are SNHLY and FYNNEI. CDR3 size: 12 residues. V lost 8 bases to trimming and J lost 9 bases, with 11 bases between them. CDR3 sequence: CASGQLGSPLHF. The DNA of the CDR3 is TGTGCCAGCGGACAGCTTGGTTCACCCCTCCACTTT.

The V gene is TRBV7-2, the J gene TRBJ2-5; possible D gene TRBD2, 5 bases. Trimming left V 1 base short and J 1 base short, with 10 bases between. Germline V CDR1 and CDR2: SGHTA, FQGNSA. CDR3 length: 15 amino acids. Here the CDR3 DNA reads TGTGCCAGCAGCTTAGTGGCTAGCTCCCAAGAGACCCAGTACTTC. Residues: CASSLVASSQETQYF.

The chain uses TRBV6-4 and TRBJ2-3; possible D gene TRBD2, 6 bases. This CDR3 region has 14 residues. V was pared by 5 bases and J by 2 bases, with 11 bases between. CDR1 is MRHNA, CDR2 SNTAGT, per germline. CDR3 protein: CASSRELNTDTQYF. The DNA of the CDR3 is TGTGCCAGCAGTCGGGAGCTCAACACAGATACGCAGTATTTT.

This clone showed up just once. The genes are TRBV27 and TRBJ1-2; tentatively, D is TRBD1 (6 bases). Per germline, CDR1 MNHEY and CDR2 SMNVEV (reference sequence). The germline V and J ends were trimmed by 7 bases and 4 bases, with 22 bases remaining between them. The CDR3 covers 16 residues. The DNA of the CDR3 is TGTGCCAGCATACTCATGGGGGCGACAGGAACCTATGGCTACACCTTC. This sequence encodes CASILMGATGTYGYTF.

The V and J genes are TRBV10-3 and TRBJ2-1, with 11 bases identical to TRBD2. Unmatched junction bases numbered 1, after V lost 0 bases and J lost 0 bases. The length of the CDR3 is 17 residues. From germline, CDR1 is ENHRY and CDR2 SYGVKD. Here the CDR3 reads CAISESTSGSSYNEQFF. The CDR3 bases are TGTGCCATCAGTGAGTCCACTAGCGGGAGCTCCTACAATGAGCAGTTCTTC.

V gene TRBV7-9 combines with J gene TRBJ2-1; 8 bases align to TRBD2. The CDR3 totals 16 residues. J gave up 5 bases and V 0 bases, and 6 bases lay outside the gene matches. The germline V gene encodes CDR1 SEHNR and CDR2 FQNEAQ (reference sequence). CDR3 nucleotides: TGTGCCAGCAGCTTAGCTAGCGGGGAGTCAAACAATGAGCAGTTCTTC. Translation gives CASSLASGESNNEQFF.

The chain couples TRBV4-1 to TRBJ2-5; no reliable D call. CDR1 is MGHRA and CDR2 is YSYEKL in the germline V gene. The V gene lost 3 bases and the J gene lost 0 bases, with 5 bases spanning the gap. This CDR3 comprises 13 residues. This CDR3 is CASSHLNQETQYF. In DNA, the CDR3 is TGCGCCAGCAGCCACCTAAACCAAGAGACCCAGTACTTC.

This clone has only one observation. The chain uses TRBV19 and TRBJ1-1; D gene uncertain. This CDR3 spans 16 amino acids. Germline CDR1 and CDR2: LNHDA and SQIVND (reference sequence). Trimming pared 3 bases from V and 1 base from J, leaving 15 bases between. The DNA of the CDR3 is TGTGCCAGTAGTATTCTCGTTCCGGGATGGAACACTGAAGCTTTCTTT. Translating it yields CASSILVPGWNTEAFF.

The chain couples TRBV28 to TRBJ1-1; 11 nucleotides agree with TRBD1. Germline V lookup: CDR1 MDHEN, CDR2 SYDVKM. CDR3 length equals 15 residues. V was pared by 6 bases and J by 1 base, with 4 bases of the junction left unmatched. The CDR3 region has the DNA TGTGCCAGCAGGATGGACAGGGGGCGGAACACTGAAGCTTTCTTT. It is translated as CASRMDRGRNTEAFF. Full variable domain (outside the CDR3, taken from reference TRBV28 and TRBJ1-1): DVKVTQSSRYLVKRTGEKVFLECVQDMDHENMFWYRQDPGLGLRLIYFSYDVKMKEKGDIPEGYSVSREKKERFSLILESASTNQTSMYLCASRMDRGRNTEAFFGQGTRLTVV.

The CDR3 sequence is CASSPRTGGYGYTF. CDR3 coding DNA: TGTGCCAGCAGCCCTAGGACAGGGGGTTATGGCTACACCTTC. The chain carries TRBV7-8 and TRBJ1-2; 10 nucleotides agree with TRBD1. CDR3 length: 14 residues. CDR1 and CDR2 (germline): SGHVS, FQNEAQ. V shed 5 bases, J shed 5 bases, and the junction held 5 bases outside the gene matches.

V usage is TRBV7-2 and J usage is TRBJ2-5; 9 positions agree with TRBD2. CDR3 length: 14 residues. Germline CDR1 SGHTA, CDR2 FQGNSA. The trim removed 6 bases at V and 4 bases at J, leaving 6 bases unmatched. The DNA for the CDR3 is TGTGCCAGCAGTCGACTAGCGGAGAGAGAGACCCAGTACTTC. Its protein is CASSRLAERETQYF.

The chain uses TRBV28 and TRBJ2-3, with TRBD1 matching over 7 bases. The germline V gene has CDR1 MDHEN and CDR2 SYDVKM. Trimming took 6 bases from V and 3 from J; bases not matched to a gene: 9. There are 15 residues in the CDR3. The chain's CDR3 is CASSPDRFLTDTQYF. In DNA form, the CDR3 reads TGTGCCAGCAGCCCGGACAGGTTTCTAACAGATACGCAGTATTTT.

This clone was observed once. The chain combines TRBV15 with TRBJ1-3, with D tentatively TRBD1 (6 bases). Germline V lookup: CDR1 LNHNV, CDR2 YYDKDF (reference sequence). The CDR3 spans 14 residues. V shed 5 bases and J shed 4 bases, with 12 bases lying between them. The CDR3 is CATSPGTSGNTIYF. DNA of the CDR3: TGTGCCACCAGCCCCGGGACATCGGGAAACACCATATATTTT.